The clone carrying this T cell receptor (beta chain) came up a few times. These data are taken from a study of graft-versus-host responses after intestinal transplantation. Method: immunoSEQ multiplex PCR; TCRdb's copy keeps in-frame clones and lacks some. This table has around 8,000 clones, roughly 31% appearing once. Plates contained approximately 200,000 CFSE-labeled responder cells and approximately 200,000 irradiated, violet-dye-labeled stimulator cells. The CDR3 is made up of 15 amino acids. Germline V lookup: CDR1 MDHEN, CDR2 SYDVKM. The ends lost 6 bases at V and 4 bases at J; junction bases unmatched: 10.

The sequenced sample was alloreactive CD8+ T cells from a mixed lymphocyte reaction culture, obtained before intestinal transplant. The subset is: CFSE-low proliferating T cells sorted from roughly 6-day pre-transplant mixed lymphocyte reaction (GvH or HvG direction). The chain carries TRBV28 and TRBJ2-7; 9 bases agree with TRBD1. This clonotype originated in a human patient who received an intestinal transplant. The CDR3 protein is CASSTRGTGLYEQYF. The CDR3 DNA reads TGTGCCAGCAGCACCCGGGGGACAGGGTTGTACGAGCAGTACTTC.